This is a list of T cell receptor beta chains from one sample in a study of shared clonotypes between healthy human individuals. Clones were read by immunoSEQ multiplex PCR, and TCRdb kept only the in-frame ones, dropping some. The sample includes fewer than 850,000 clones, less than 95% seen only once; the top ten take less than 40%. Sequenced input: memory CD8+ T cells from PBMCs. All receptors derive from a man aged 18 to 30 in good health. Some clones in this sample may be carry-over from other donors' samples. CDR3s leave out the opening cysteine and the closing phenylalanine or tryptophan. Clone size is stated in some rows and not others, as once, few, many or a class when expanded.

clone_size: few; j_call: TRBJ2-4; v_call: TRBV6-6; cdr3_aa: ASSYSGDIQY
clone_size: -; j_call: TRBJ2-7; v_call: TRBV6-1; cdr3_aa: ASRESGLSYEQY
clone_size: -; j_call: TRBJ2-1; v_call: TRBV9; cdr3_aa: ASSVEGKRVSEQF
clone_size: -; j_call: TRBJ1-2; v_call: TRBV5-6; cdr3_aa: ASSLQANYGYT
clone_size: -; j_call: TRBJ2-7; v_call: TRBV9; cdr3_aa: ASTRGTSGSYEQY
clone_size: -; j_call: TRBJ2-1; v_call: TRBV9; cdr3_aa: ASSIVAGGAYNEQF
clone_size: -; j_call: TRBJ2-3; v_call: TRBV30; cdr3_aa: AWSVSTGTDTQY
clone_size: -; j_call: TRBJ2-1; v_call: TRBV4-3; cdr3_aa: ASSLTPGGNEQF
clone_size: -; j_call: TRBJ2-3; v_call: TRBV4-1; cdr3_aa: ASSQDHLGIYTQY
clone_size: -; j_call: TRBJ2-1; v_call: TRBV4-1; cdr3_aa: ASSQSITGSQAGEQF
clone_size: -; j_call: TRBJ2-4; v_call: TRBV28; cdr3_aa: ASSSPGLAENIQY
clone_size: -; j_call: TRBJ1-1; v_call: TRBV30; cdr3_aa: AEVGPQGGSTEAF
clone_size: many; j_call: TRBJ2-5; v_call: TRBV7-3; cdr3_aa: ASSPIGGGETQY
clone_size: -; j_call: TRBJ2-3; v_call: TRBV4-3; cdr3_aa: ASSQDPAGATDTQY
clone_size: -; j_call: TRBJ2-7; v_call: TRBV27; cdr3_aa: ASGSLAGVYEQY
clone_size: once; j_call: TRBJ1-2; v_call: TRBV5-4; cdr3_aa: ASSMTPGQGRDT
clone_size: once; j_call: TRBJ2-1; v_call: TRBV14; cdr3_aa: ASSQDVMLNEQF
clone_size: -; j_call: TRBJ1-2; v_call: TRBV7-8; cdr3_aa: ASTLGGRPSGYT
clone_size: -; j_call: TRBJ1-1; v_call: TRBV5-1; cdr3_aa: ASSAGQGATEAF
clone_size: -; j_call: TRBJ2-1; v_call: TRBV6-5; cdr3_aa: ASSYSNQTSGNEQF
clone_size: -; j_call: TRBJ1-1; v_call: TRBV12-5; cdr3_aa: ASGRAGTEAF
clone_size: -; j_call: TRBJ1-4; v_call: TRBV28; cdr3_aa: ASSLLQNEKLF
clone_size: -; j_call: TRBJ2-7; v_call: TRBV11-2; cdr3_aa: ASSASGAGSYEQY
clone_size: -; j_call: TRBJ2-1; v_call: TRBV27; cdr3_aa: ASSFQAPTPGEQF
clone_size: -; j_call: TRBJ1-4; v_call: TRBV30; cdr3_aa: AWRDGWTNEKLF
clone_size: once; j_call: TRBJ2-7; v_call: TRBV6-5; cdr3_aa: ASTRDGGHEQY
clone_size: few; j_call: TRBJ2-1; v_call: TRBV4-1; cdr3_aa: ASSPKTGEVNEQF
clone_size: -; j_call: TRBJ2-1; v_call: TRBV28; cdr3_aa: ASSLYVQGNEQF
clone_size: once; j_call: TRBJ2-7; v_call: TRBV11-2; cdr3_aa: ASSLGPGQSYEQY
clone_size: once; j_call: TRBJ1-1; v_call: TRBV7-9; cdr3_aa: ASSEGDRALNTEAF
clone_size: -; j_call: TRBJ2-1; v_call: TRBV5-4; cdr3_aa: ASSWNPIAGAYNEQF
clone_size: -; j_call: TRBJ2-3; v_call: TRBV6-5; cdr3_aa: ASSYQAANTDTQY
clone_size: once; j_call: TRBJ2-2; v_call: TRBV9; cdr3_aa: ASSVVPGPGTGELF
clone_size: -; j_call: TRBJ2-7; v_call: TRBV4-2; cdr3_aa: ASSQATTSPWKDEQY
clone_size: -; j_call: TRBJ2-3; v_call: TRBV7-9; cdr3_aa: ASSFPEPIPQY
clone_size: -; j_call: TRBJ2-1; v_call: TRBV9; cdr3_aa: ASSVGHNEQF
clone_size: -; j_call: TRBJ1-2; v_call: TRBV23-1; cdr3_aa: ASSQWLRAYGYT
clone_size: -; j_call: TRBJ2-7; v_call: TRBV9; cdr3_aa: ASSADRSYEQY
clone_size: -; j_call: TRBJ2-5; v_call: TRBV7-9; cdr3_aa: ASSILGETQY
clone_size: few; j_call: TRBJ2-7; v_call: TRBV19; cdr3_aa: ASSETGLGYEQY
clone_size: -; j_call: TRBJ2-7; v_call: TRBV5-5; cdr3_aa: ASSIYLRTGGPYEQY
clone_size: -; j_call: TRBJ2-3; v_call: TRBV4-3; cdr3_aa: ASSQFVERGLAAGTDTQY
clone_size: -; j_call: TRBJ2-6; v_call: TRBV19; cdr3_aa: ASSISSVGANVLT
clone_size: -; j_call: TRBJ2-1; v_call: TRBV19; cdr3_aa: ASSFHGDEQF
clone_size: -; j_call: TRBJ2-3; v_call: TRBV27; cdr3_aa: ASSFNGRPPSGDTQY
clone_size: -; j_call: TRBJ2-7; v_call: TRBV4-1; cdr3_aa: ASSQGLESYEQY
clone_size: -; j_call: TRBJ1-1; v_call: TRBV29-1; cdr3_aa: SVEVATTEAF
clone_size: -; j_call: TRBJ2-7; v_call: TRBV7-9; cdr3_aa: ASSPTSGSTYEQY
clone_size: -; j_call: TRBJ2-2; v_call: TRBV6-6; cdr3_aa: ASSSTGELF
clone_size: -; j_call: TRBJ2-3; v_call: TRBV5-1; cdr3_aa: ASSLVHVSTDTQY
clone_size: -; j_call: TRBJ2-7; v_call: TRBV7-6; cdr3_aa: ASSVKSGAPSSYEQY
clone_size: -; j_call: TRBJ2-3; v_call: TRBV5-1; cdr3_aa: ASSLNRELEQY
clone_size: -; j_call: TRBJ1-1; v_call: TRBV11-2; cdr3_aa: ASSLIVNTEAF
clone_size: -; j_call: TRBJ1-5; v_call: TRBV28; cdr3_aa: ASSLWDSNQPQH
clone_size: -; j_call: TRBJ2-1; v_call: TRBV19; cdr3_aa: ASRLSGRGSYNEQF
clone_size: -; j_call: -; v_call: TRBV4-1; cdr3_aa: ASSHAGGISSYEQY